Included here is one T cell receptor beta chain sequence, with context. The table came from immunoSEQ multiplex PCR; TCRdb's copy has only in-frame clones and leaves some out. This sample carries 2 million to 2.5 million clones, around 95% of them seen once, and the ten largest clones take 0.13%. The sample originates from a study of shared clonotypes between healthy human individuals. This clonotype was sampled from a man in his late teens or twenties in good health. Sequencing used naive CD4+ T cells sorted from blood. Noted subset: CD45RA+ positively selected.

CDR3 sequence: CASSPRDRSNSPLHF. For the CDR3, the DNA is TGTGCCAGCAGCCCGAGGGACAGATCTAATTCACCCCTCCACTTT. This rearrangement joins TRBV11-3 to TRBJ1-6; 7 bases agree with TRBD1. The CDR3 has 15 amino acids. With V trimmed by 5 bases and J by 6 bases, 7 bases remained unmatched. CDR1 and CDR2 from the germline V gene are SGHNT and YENEEA.